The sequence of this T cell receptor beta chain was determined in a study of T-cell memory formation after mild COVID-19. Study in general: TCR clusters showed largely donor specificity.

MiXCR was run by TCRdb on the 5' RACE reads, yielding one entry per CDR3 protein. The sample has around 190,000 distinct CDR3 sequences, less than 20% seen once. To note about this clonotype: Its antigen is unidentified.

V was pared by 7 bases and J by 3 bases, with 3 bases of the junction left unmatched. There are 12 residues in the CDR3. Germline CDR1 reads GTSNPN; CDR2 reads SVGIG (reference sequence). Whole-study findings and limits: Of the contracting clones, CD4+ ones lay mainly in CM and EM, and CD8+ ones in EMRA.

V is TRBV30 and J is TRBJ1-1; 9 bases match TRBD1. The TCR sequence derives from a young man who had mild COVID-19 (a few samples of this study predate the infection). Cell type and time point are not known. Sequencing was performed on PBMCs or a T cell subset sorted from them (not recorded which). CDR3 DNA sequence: TGTGCCTTGGACAGGGGTTACACTGAAGCTTTCTTT. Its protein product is CALDRGYTEAFF.